The clone carrying this T cell receptor (beta chain) was found a few times. Its antigen is not identified. Study results and limitations: In terms of TCR gene usage, tumor memory CD4+ T cells clustered together with blood and lymph node memory CD4+ cells, as well as with lymph node naive CD4+ cells.

TCRdb used MiXCR to reprocess the 5' RACE reads, holding one entry per CDR3 protein. The sample lists nearly 55,000 distinct CDR3 sequences; about 24% were seen once. V was pared by 5 bases and J by 2 bases, with 4 bases of the junction left unmatched. This CDR3 has 14 amino acids. This TCR came from a female donor with breast cancer. The chain couples TRBV12-3 or TRBV12-4 to TRBJ2-7; 9 nucleotides agree with TRBD1. What was sequenced was tumor-infiltrating naive CD4+ T cells sorted from the breast tumor. Subset of the sample: naive CD4+ T cells, CD4+CD45RA+CD25-. CDR3 region: CASSPGDRAYEQYF. CDR3 in DNA: TGTGCCAGCAGTCCCGGGGACAGGGCCTACGAGCAGTACTTC.